The 27 T cell receptor beta chains in this list originate from one sample, sequenced in a study of shared clonotypes between healthy human individuals. Using immunoSEQ multiplex PCR, the repertoire was profiled, and TCRdb retains in-frame clones only, with some absent. The table records around 1,900,000 clones, roughly 93% of them present only once. As defined, naive CD8 cells were CD45RO-negative and positively selected for CCR7, with terminally differentiated effector memory CD45RA+ cells excluded. The sample taken for sequencing was naive CD8+ T cells from PBMCs. All receptors derive from a man aged 18 to 30 in good health. Some clones in this sample may be carry-over from other donors' samples.

The CDR3 protein is CASSLPDRGHNEQFF. The CDR3 DNA sequence: TGTGCCAGCAGTTTACCGGACAGGGGCCACAATGAGCAGTTCTTC. V is TRBV27 and J is TRBJ2-1; 9 nucleotides agree with TRBD1. This CDR3 is 15 amino acids long. In germline, CDR1 is MNHEY, CDR2 SMNVEV (reference sequence). V was clipped by 2 bases and J by 5 bases; unmatched bases: 4.

V gene TRBV21-1 combines with J gene TRBJ1-2. TRBV21-1 is a pseudogene segment. This CDR3 is 12 amino acids long. CDR3 protein: CASSKTPAGYTF. The CDR3 DNA reads as TGTGCCAGCAGCAAGACCCCTGCTGGCTACACCTTC.

The V and J genes are TRBV7-9 and TRBJ1-2, with 9 positions matching TRBD1. Germline V gene sequence: CDR1 SEHNR, CDR2 FQNEAQ (reference sequence). CDR3 size: 15 residues. Unmatched junction bases numbered 7, after V lost 4 bases and J lost 4 bases. The CDR3 loop is CASSSLGTGSYGYTF. CDR3 DNA: TGTGCCAGCAGCTCACTGGGGACAGGGAGCTATGGCTACACCTTC.

The chain uses TRBV27 and TRBJ2-1; 8 bases match TRBD1. The CDR3 loop spans 16 amino acids. The germline V gene encodes CDR1 MNHEY and CDR2 SMNVEV (reference sequence). With V trimmed by 0 bases and J by 4 bases, 5 bases remained unmatched. Here the CDR3 reads CASSLSQGAGYNEQFF. The CDR3 bases are TGTGCCAGCAGTTTATCCCAGGGGGCGGGATACAATGAGCAGTTCTTC.

This chain uses TRBV29-1 with TRBJ2-7; D unresolved. This CDR3 spans 13 amino acids. Germline lookup yields CDR1 SQVTM and CDR2 ANQGSEA. Trimming left V 5 bases short and J 1 base short, with 12 bases between. The CDR3 region is CSVRWARSYEQYF. In nucleotides, the CDR3 is TGCAGCGTTCGGTGGGCCAGATCCTACGAGCAGTACTTC.

As concerns this clone: The same CDR3 arises from other DNA sequences in this sample as well. The CDR3 sequence: CASSFSRSYEQYF. In DNA form, the CDR3 reads TGTGCCAGCAGTTTCAGTAGGTCCTACGAGCAGTACTTC. V usage is TRBV27 and J usage is TRBJ2-7; D is uncertain. The CDR3 spans 13 residues. Germline-derived CDR1 and CDR2 are MNHEY and SMNVEV (reference sequence). Trimming stripped 3 bases from V and 1 base from J, with 7 bases between.

The chain has TRBV2 and TRBJ2-3, with D tentatively TRBD2 (6 bases). The CDR3 runs 13 residues. The V gene's germline CDR1 is SNHLY and CDR2 FYNNEI. Between the trimmed V and J ends, which lost 5 bases and 2 bases, there was a span of 8 bases. The CDR3 nucleotides are TGTGCCAGCAGTAGGGACTCCACAGATACGCAGTATTTT. It translates to CASSRDSTDTQYF.

The rearrangement uses TRBV14 and TRBJ2-7, with D possibly matching TRBD2 (6 bases). Per the germline V gene, CDR1 is SGHDN and CDR2 is FVKESK. With 3 bases removed from V and 3 bases from J, the gap between germline ends came to 12 bases. CDR3 size: 14 residues. CDR3 in DNA: TGTGCCAGCAGCCAGGCCGGGAGATTCTACGAGCAGTACTTC. It specifies CASSQAGRFYEQYF.

The chain has TRBV27 and TRBJ2-7, with D possibly called TRBD1 or TRBD2 (6 bases each). Per germline, CDR1 MNHEY and CDR2 SMNVEV (reference sequence). CDR3 size: 14 residues. Trimming stripped 3 bases from V and 3 bases from J, with 12 bases between. DNA for the CDR3: TGTGCCAGCAGTTTGCGGGACACTAGCTACGAGCAGTACTTC. It is translated as CASSLRDTSYEQYF.

The J gene is TRBJ1-2, the V gene TRBV15, with 8 nucleotides matching TRBD1. The CDR3 is 15 amino acids. V shed 4 bases, J shed 6 bases, and the junction held 10 bases outside the gene matches. Germline lookup yields CDR1 LNHNV and CDR2 YYDKDF (reference sequence). The CDR3 sequence is CATSIYDRGFDGYTF. The CDR3 DNA is TGTGCCACCAGCATTTACGACAGGGGCTTTGATGGCTACACCTTC.

The chain combines TRBV4-1 with TRBJ2-1, with 7 positions matching TRBD1. V lost 2 bases to trimming and J lost 6 bases; unmatched junction nucleotides: 7. Germline V CDR1 and CDR2: MGHRA, YSYEKL. This CDR3 region has 15 residues. CDR3 residues: CASSQPGQMSNEQFF. CDR3 DNA: TGCGCCAGCAGCCAACCGGGACAGATGAGCAATGAGCAGTTCTTC.

The chain employs TRBV7-8 and TRBJ2-2, with D hard to call. CDR3 length: 12 residues. Germline assignment: CDR1 SGHVS and CDR2 FQNEAQ. The ends were cut back, 5 bases at V and 8 bases at J, with 9 bases in the middle. This chain's CDR3 is CASSPDLGELFF. The DNA of the CDR3 is TGTGCCAGCAGCCCTGACTTAGGGGAGCTGTTTTTT.

V is TRBV5-1 and J is TRBJ1-1, with TRBD1 matching 7 bases. Germline V CDR1 and CDR2: SGHRS, YFSETQ. This CDR3 has 16 residues. V lost 0 bases to trimming and J lost 0 bases; unmatched junction nucleotides: 5. CDR3 in DNA: TGCGCCAGCAGCTTGGTGGCAGGGGGTATGAACACTGAAGCTTTCTTT. This translates into CASSLVAGGMNTEAFF. Drawing the rest from reference TRBV5-1 and TRBJ1-1, the complete variable domain is KAGVTQTPRYLIKTRGQQVTLSCSPISGHRSVSWYQQTPGQGLQFLFEYFSETQRNKGNFPGRFSGRQFSNSRSEMNVSTLELGDSALYLCASSLVAGGMNTEAFFGQGTRLTVV.

In its sample, this clone was seen once. V gene TRBV11-2 combines with J gene TRBJ2-7, with a tentative D call TRBD2 (5 bases). Trimming took 6 bases from V and 2 from J, leaving 11 bases between them. There are 13 residues in the CDR3. Germline lookup yields CDR1 SGHAT and CDR2 FQNNGV. The CDR3 sequence is CASRTDGTYEQYF. As DNA, the CDR3 is TGTGCCAGCAGGACCGACGGGACCTACGAGCAGTACTTC. The whole variable domain, remainder taken from reference TRBV11-2 and TRBJ2-7, is EAGVAQSPRYKIIEKRQSVAFWCNPISGHATLYWYQQILGQGPKLLIQFQNNGVVDDSQLPKDRFSAERLKGVDSTLKIQPAKLEDSAVYLCASRTDGTYEQYFGPGTRLTVT.

V usage is TRBV27 and J usage is TRBJ2-1, with 14 bases aligning to TRBD2. Germline-derived CDR1 and CDR2 are MNHEY and SMNVEV (reference sequence). The CDR3 is 16 residues long. Unmatched junction bases numbered 3, after V lost 1 base and J lost 7 bases. CDR3: CASSLWGLAGENEQFF. In DNA, the CDR3 is TGTGCCAGCAGTTTATGGGGACTAGCGGGAGAGAATGAGCAGTTCTTC.

This clone was seen a handful of times. V is TRBV30 and J is TRBJ1-3; a possible D gene is TRBD1 (5 bases). The V end was cut by 8 bases, the J end by 0 bases, with 14 bases between. Germline V gives CDR1 GTSNPN, CDR2 SVGIG (reference sequence). This CDR3 region has 14 residues. As DNA, the CDR3 is TGTGCCGGTTTCCTGACAGACTCTGGAAACACCATATATTTT. Translating gives CAGFLTDSGNTIYF.

This rearrangement joins TRBV29-1 to TRBJ2-5, with 8 bases that match TRBD2. CDR1 is SQVTM, CDR2 ANQGSEA, per germline. The V segment lost 7 bases and the J segment 5 bases; nucleotides outside the gene matches: 15. CDR3 length: 15 residues. CDR3 in amino acids: CSAPGGGPHGETQYF. CDR3 coding DNA: TGCAGCGCCCCGGGGGGGGGCCCTCATGGGGAGACCCAGTACTTC.

J is TRBJ2-7 and V is TRBV9, with D possibly matching TRBD2 (7 bases). Trimming left V 4 bases short and J 2 bases short, with 19 bases between. The CDR3 is 16 residues long. Germline values: CDR1 SGDLS, CDR2 YYNGEE. The CDR3: CASSPRGGSLTYEQYF. CDR3 coding DNA: TGTGCCAGCAGCCCGCGCGGGGGCAGCTTAACCTACGAGCAGTACTTC.

J is TRBJ2-5 and V is TRBV5-4; 7 bases align to TRBD2. TRBJ2-7 explains the end of the DNA better; the J call may be wrong. The CDR3 is 15 residues long. CDR1 is SGHNT and CDR2 is YYREEE in the germline V gene (reference sequence). In nucleotides, the CDR3 is TGTGCCAGCAGCTTGGGAGCGGGGCGCTCCTACGAGCAGTACTTC. This sequence encodes CASSLGAGRSYEQYF.

The chain uses TRBV7-8 and TRBJ1-2, with 7 bases aligning to TRBD1. The CDR3 totals 13 residues. Germline assignment: CDR1 SGHVS and CDR2 FQNEAQ. The trim removed 1 base at V and 6 bases at J, leaving 2 bases unmatched. The CDR3 sequence: CASSLGQGDGYTF. Here the CDR3 DNA reads TGTGCCAGCAGCTTAGGGCAGGGGGATGGCTACACCTTC.

The J gene is TRBJ1-1, the V gene TRBV2; D remains ambiguous. Germline values: CDR1 SNHLY, CDR2 FYNNEI. This CDR3 is built from 12 residues. V was shortened by 4 bases and J by 6 bases, with 9 bases between the two germline ends. The CDR3: CASSVGSPEAFF. CDR3 bases: TGTGCCAGCAGTGTCGGAAGCCCTGAAGCTTTCTTT.

The chain employs TRBV18 and TRBJ1-1; D may be TRBD1 (5 bases). Germline CDR1 and CDR2: KGHSH and LQKENI. Trimming pared 1 base from V and 10 bases from J, leaving 10 bases between. This CDR3 has 12 residues. CDR3 region: CASSPRGEGAFF. CDR3 nucleotide sequence: TGTGCCAGCTCACCACGAGGGGAAGGAGCTTTCTTT.

The chain links TRBV4-2 to TRBJ2-1; 9 bases are a match to TRBD2. The CDR3 length is 15 residues. Unmatched junction bases numbered 10, after V lost 4 bases and J lost 9 bases. Germline V lookup: CDR1 LGHNA, CDR2 YNFKEQ. The CDR3 sequence is CASSPGTSFGGEQFF. CDR3 in DNA: TGTGCCAGCAGCCCCGGGACTAGCTTCGGGGGTGAGCAGTTCTTC.

The rearrangement uses TRBV2 and TRBJ1-5, with TRBD1 matching over 9 bases. The CDR3 contains 19 residues. J was trimmed by 0 bases and V by 5 bases; bases with no gene match: 14. CDR1 is SNHLY and CDR2 is FYNNEI in the germline V gene. CDR3 residues: CASSLLQGALLYSNQPQHF. As DNA, the CDR3 is TGTGCCAGCAGTTTACTACAGGGGGCCCTGCTTTATAGCAATCAGCCCCAGCATTTT.

The chain joins TRBV28 to TRBJ2-7; the D is unclear. Between the trimmed V and J ends, which lost 8 bases and 4 bases, there was a span of 24 bases. The CDR3 is made up of 16 amino acids. The germline V gene encodes CDR1 MDHEN and CDR2 SYDVKM. The CDR3 DNA reads TGTGCCAGCTACCCCGGTGGAGACCCGGTGGAATACGAGCAGTACTTC. This codes for CASYPGGDPVEYEQYF.

This clone came up a few times. The chain joins TRBV5-4 to TRBJ1-1, with 7 bases aligning to TRBD1. Germline V gives CDR1 SGHNT, CDR2 YYREEE (reference sequence). CDR3 length: 14 residues. V shed 2 bases and J 1 base; nucleotides not matched to a gene: 2. The CDR3 loop reads CASSLGTENTEAFF. CDR3 in DNA: TGTGCCAGCAGCTTAGGGACAGAGAACACTGAAGCTTTCTTT. The whole variable domain, remainder taken from reference TRBV5-4 and TRBJ1-1, is ETGVTQSPTHLIKTRGQQVTLRCSSQSGHNTVSWYQQALGQGPQFIFQYYREEENGRGNFPPRFSGLQFPNYSSELNVNALELDDSALYLCASSLGTENTEAFFGQGTRLTVV.

The V gene is TRBV29-1, the J gene TRBJ2-7, with 9 bases aligning to TRBD2. V lost 6 bases, J lost 4 bases, and 10 bases stayed unmatched. Germline loops: CDR1 SQVTM, CDR2 ANQGSEA. The length of the CDR3 is 14 residues. The CDR3 protein is CSVETGLANYEQYF. The CDR3 coding sequence is TGCAGCGTCGAAACGGGACTAGCAAATTACGAGCAGTACTTC.